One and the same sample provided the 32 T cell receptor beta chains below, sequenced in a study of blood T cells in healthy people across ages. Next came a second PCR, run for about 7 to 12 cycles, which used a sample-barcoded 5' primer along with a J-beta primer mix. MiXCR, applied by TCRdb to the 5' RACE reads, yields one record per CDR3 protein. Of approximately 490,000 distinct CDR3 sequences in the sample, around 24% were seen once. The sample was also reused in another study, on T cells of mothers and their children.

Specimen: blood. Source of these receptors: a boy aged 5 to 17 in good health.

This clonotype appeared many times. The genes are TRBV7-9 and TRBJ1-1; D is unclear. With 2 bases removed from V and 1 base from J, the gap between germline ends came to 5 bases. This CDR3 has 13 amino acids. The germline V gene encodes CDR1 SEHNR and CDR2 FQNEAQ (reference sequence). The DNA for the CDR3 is TGTGCCAGCAGCTTAACACCGAACACTGAAGCTTTCTTT. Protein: CASSLTPNTEAFF.

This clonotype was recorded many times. DNA of the CDR3: TGTGCCAGCAGCCAAGATAGGGCTGGAGGCACAGATACGCAGTATTTT. Encoded protein: CASSQDRAGGTDTQYF. The chain is built from TRBV3-1 and TRBJ2-3; D unresolved. The CDR3 extends over 16 amino acids. The V gene's germline CDR1 is LGHDT and CDR2 YNNKEL (reference sequence). Trimming left V 0 bases short and J 1 base short, with 11 bases between.

The chain's CDR3 is CSATRPGQGLYEQYF. The CDR3 DNA is TGCAGTGCTACACGACCGGGACAGGGTTTGTACGAGCAGTACTTC. The chain employs TRBV20-1 and TRBJ2-7; the match to TRBD1 covers 9 bases. The CDR3 spans 15 residues. V shed 4 bases, J shed 4 bases, and the junction held 11 bases outside the gene matches. Germline CDR1 reads DFQATT; CDR2 reads SNEGSKA (reference sequence).

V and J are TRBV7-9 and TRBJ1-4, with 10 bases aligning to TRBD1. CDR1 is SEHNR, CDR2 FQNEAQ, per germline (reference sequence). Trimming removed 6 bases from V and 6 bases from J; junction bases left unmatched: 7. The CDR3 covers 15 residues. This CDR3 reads CASRDSGTGDEKLFF. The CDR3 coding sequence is TGTGCCAGCAGGGATTCCGGGACAGGGGATGAAAAACTGTTTTTT.

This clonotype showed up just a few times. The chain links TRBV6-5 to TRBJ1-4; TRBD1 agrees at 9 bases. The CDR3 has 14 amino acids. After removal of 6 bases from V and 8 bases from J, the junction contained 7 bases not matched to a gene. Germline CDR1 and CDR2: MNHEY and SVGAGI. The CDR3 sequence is CASRQQGAGEKLFF. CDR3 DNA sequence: TGTGCCAGCAGACAACAGGGGGCCGGGGAAAAACTGTTTTTT.

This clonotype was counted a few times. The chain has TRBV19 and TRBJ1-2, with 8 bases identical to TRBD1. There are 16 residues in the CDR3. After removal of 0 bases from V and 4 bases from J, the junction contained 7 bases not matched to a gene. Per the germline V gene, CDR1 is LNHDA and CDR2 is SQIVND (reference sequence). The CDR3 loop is CASSIDMAGQVYGYTF. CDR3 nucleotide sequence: TGTGCCAGTAGTATAGATATGGCGGGACAGGTCTATGGCTACACCTTC.

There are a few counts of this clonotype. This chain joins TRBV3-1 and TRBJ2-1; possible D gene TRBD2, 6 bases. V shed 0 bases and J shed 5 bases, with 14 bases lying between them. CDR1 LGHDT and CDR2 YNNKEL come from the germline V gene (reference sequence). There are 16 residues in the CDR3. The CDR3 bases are TGTGCCAGCAGCCAAGACATCGCTAGCGTCCACAATGAGCAGTTCTTC. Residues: CASSQDIASVHNEQFF.

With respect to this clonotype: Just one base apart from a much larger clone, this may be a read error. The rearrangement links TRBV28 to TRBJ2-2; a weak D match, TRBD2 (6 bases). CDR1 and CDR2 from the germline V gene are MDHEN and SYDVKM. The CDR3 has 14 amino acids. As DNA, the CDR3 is TGTGCCAGCAGTTCGGGACTGAACACCAGGGAGCTGTTTTTT. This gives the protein CASSSGLNTRELFF.

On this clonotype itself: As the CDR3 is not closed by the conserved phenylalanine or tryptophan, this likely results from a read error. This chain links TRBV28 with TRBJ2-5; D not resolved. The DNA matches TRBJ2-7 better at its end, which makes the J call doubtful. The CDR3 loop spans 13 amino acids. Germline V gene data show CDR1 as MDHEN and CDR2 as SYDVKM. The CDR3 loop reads CASSLTRWSEQYL. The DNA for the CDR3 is TGTGCCAGCAGTTTGACAAGGTGGAGCGAGCAGTACCTC.

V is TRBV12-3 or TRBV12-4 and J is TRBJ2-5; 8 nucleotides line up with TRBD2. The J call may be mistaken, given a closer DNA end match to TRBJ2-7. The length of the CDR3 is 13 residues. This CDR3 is CASSFAGGGEQYF. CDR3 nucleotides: TGTGCCAGCAGTTTTGCGGGAGGAGGCGAGCAGTACTTC.

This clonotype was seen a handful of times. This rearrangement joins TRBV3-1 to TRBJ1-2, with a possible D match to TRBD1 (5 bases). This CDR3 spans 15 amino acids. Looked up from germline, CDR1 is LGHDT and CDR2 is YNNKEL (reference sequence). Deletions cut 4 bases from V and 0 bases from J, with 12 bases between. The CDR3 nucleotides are TGTGCCAGCAGCCCAACGCAGGGCTCTAACTATGGCTACACCTTC. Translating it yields CASSPTQGSNYGYTF.

For the CDR3, the DNA is TGTGCCAGTAGTCCCCTCCGGGACTCAACCTACGAGCAGTACTTC. Its translation: CASSPLRDSTYEQYF. The chain employs TRBV9 and TRBJ2-5; D might be TRBD2 (6 bases). The J call could be wrong; TRBJ2-7 is a better fit for the DNA end. Germline lookup yields CDR1 SGDLS and CDR2 YYNGEE. This CDR3 has 15 amino acids.

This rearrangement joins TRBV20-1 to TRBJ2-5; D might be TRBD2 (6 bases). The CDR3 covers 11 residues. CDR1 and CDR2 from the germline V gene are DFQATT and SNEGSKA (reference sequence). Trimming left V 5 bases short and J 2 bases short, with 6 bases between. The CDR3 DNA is TGCAGTGCTGGGAGGCAAGAGACCCAGTACTTC. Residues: CSAGRQETQYF.

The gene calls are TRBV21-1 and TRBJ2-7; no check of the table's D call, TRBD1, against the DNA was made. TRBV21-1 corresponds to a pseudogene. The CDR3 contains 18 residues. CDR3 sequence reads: CASSKAAPTRTSFNEQYF. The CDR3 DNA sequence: TGTGCCAGCAGCAAAGCAGCGCCTACGCGGACTAGCTTCAACGAGCAGTACTTC.

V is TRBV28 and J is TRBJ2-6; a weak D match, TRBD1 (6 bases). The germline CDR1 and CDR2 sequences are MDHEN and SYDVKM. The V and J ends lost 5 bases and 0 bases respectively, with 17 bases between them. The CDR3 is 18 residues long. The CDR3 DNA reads TGTGCCAGCAGTCCACAGGGTAGAACGGACTCTGGGGCCAACGTCCTGACTTTC. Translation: CASSPQGRTDSGANVLTF. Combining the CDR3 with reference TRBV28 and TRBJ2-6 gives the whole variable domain DVKVTQSSRYLVKRTGEKVFLECVQDMDHENMFWYRQDPGLGLRLIYFSYDVKMKEKGDIPEGYSVSREKKERFSLILESASTNQTSMYLCASSPQGRTDSGANVLTFGAGSRLTVL.

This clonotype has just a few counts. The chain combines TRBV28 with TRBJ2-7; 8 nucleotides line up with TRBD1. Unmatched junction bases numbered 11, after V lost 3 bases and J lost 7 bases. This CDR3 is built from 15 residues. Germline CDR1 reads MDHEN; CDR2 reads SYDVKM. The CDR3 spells CASSFQDRDPSEQYF. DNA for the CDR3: TGTGCCAGCAGTTTCCAGGACAGGGACCCTAGTGAGCAGTACTTC.

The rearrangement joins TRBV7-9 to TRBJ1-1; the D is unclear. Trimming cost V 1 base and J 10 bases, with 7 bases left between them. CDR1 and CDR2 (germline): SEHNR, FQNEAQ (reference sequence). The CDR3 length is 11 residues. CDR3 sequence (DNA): TGTGCCAGCAGCTTAGGCGATGGAGCTTTCTTT. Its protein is CASSLGDGAFF.

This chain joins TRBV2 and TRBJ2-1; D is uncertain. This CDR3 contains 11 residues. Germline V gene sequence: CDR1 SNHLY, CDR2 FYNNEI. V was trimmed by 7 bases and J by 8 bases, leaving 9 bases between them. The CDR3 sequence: CASMLRDEQFF. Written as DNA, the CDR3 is TGTGCCAGCATGTTACGCGATGAGCAGTTCTTC.

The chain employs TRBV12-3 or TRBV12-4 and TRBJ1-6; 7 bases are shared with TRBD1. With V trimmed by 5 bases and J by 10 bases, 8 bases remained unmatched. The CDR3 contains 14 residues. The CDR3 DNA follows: TGTGCCAGCAGTCCCCGACAGGGAGGCTCACCCCTCCACTTT. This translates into CASSPRQGGSPLHF.

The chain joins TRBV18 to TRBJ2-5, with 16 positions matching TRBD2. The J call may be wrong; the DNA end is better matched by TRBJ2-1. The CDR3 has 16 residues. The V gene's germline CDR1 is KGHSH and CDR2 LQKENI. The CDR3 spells CASSGTSGGAFIEQFF. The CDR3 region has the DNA TGTGCCAGCTCCGGGACTAGCGGGGGGGCCTTCATTGAGCAGTTCTTC.

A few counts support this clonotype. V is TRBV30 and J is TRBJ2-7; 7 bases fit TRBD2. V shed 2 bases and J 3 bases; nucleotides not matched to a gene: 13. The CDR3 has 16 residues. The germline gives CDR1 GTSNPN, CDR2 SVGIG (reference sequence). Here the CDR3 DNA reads TGTGCCTGGAGTTGGGTCTCGGGGGGAAGGTTCTACGAGCAGTACTTC. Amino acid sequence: CAWSWVSGGRFYEQYF. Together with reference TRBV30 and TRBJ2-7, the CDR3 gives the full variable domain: SQTIHQWPATLVQPVGSPLSLECTVEGTSNPNLYWYRQAAGRGLQLLFYSVGIGQISSEVPQNLSASRPQDRQFILSSKKLLLSDSGFYLCAWSWVSGGRFYEQYFGPGTRLTVT.

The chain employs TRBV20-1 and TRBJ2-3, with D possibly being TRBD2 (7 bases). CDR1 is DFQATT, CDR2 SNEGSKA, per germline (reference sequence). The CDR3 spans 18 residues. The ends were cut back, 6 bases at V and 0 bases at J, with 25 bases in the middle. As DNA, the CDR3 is TGCAGTGCCCACAGGGTAAGGGAGCGGGACGATAGCACAGATACGCAGTATTTT. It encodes CSAHRVRERDDSTDTQYF.

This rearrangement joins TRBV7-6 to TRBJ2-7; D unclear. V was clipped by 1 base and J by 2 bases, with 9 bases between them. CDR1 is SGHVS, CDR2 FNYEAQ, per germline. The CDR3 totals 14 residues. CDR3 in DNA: TGTGCCAGCAGCTTAGGGGCGGCTACCTACGAGCAGTACTTC. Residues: CASSLGAATYEQYF.

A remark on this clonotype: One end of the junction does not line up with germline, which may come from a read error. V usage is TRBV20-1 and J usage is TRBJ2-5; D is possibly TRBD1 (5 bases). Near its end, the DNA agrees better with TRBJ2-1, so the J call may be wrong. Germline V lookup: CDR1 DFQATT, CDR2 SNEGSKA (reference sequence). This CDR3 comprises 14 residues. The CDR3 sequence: CSASLRQSPNEQFF. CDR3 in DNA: TGCAGCGCTAGTCTCCGACAGAGCCCTAATGAGCAGTTCTTC.

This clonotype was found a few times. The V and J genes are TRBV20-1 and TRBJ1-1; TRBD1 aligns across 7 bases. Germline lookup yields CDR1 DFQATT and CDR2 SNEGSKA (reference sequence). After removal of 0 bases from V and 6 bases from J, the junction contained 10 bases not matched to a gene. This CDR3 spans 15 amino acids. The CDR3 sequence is CSARDWGRGDAEAFF. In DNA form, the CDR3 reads TGCAGTGCTAGAGATTGGGGCAGGGGGGATGCTGAAGCTTTCTTT.

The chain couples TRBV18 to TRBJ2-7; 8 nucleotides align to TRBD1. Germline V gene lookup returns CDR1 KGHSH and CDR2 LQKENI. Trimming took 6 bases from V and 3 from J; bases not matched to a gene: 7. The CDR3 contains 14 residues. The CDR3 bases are TGTGCCAGCTCGCCGGACAGGGCGATCTACGAGCAGTACTTC. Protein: CASSPDRAIYEQYF.

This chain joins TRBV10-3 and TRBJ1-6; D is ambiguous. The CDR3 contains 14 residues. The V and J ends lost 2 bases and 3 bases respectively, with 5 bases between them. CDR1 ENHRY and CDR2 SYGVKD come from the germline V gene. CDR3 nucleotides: TGTGCCATCAGTGAGAAGAACTATAATTCACCCCTCCACTTT. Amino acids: CAISEKNYNSPLHF.

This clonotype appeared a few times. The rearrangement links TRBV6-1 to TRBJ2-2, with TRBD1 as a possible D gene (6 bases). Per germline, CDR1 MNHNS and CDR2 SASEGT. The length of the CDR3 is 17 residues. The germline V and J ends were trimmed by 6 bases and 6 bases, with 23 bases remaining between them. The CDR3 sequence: CASRKYRVEVFPGELFF. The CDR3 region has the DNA TGTGCCAGCAGAAAATACAGGGTAGAAGTGTTTCCCGGGGAGCTGTTTTTT.

The CDR3 DNA follows: TGTGCCAGTAGTCGTAGCGGGAGGGTCCACGAGCAGTACTTC. Translated, it gives CASSRSGRVHEQYF. The gene calls are TRBV19 and TRBJ2-7; 11 bases agree with TRBD2. V was pared by 5 bases and J by 5 bases, with 5 bases of the junction left unmatched. The germline gives CDR1 LNHDA, CDR2 SQIVND (reference sequence). The CDR3 runs to 14 residues.

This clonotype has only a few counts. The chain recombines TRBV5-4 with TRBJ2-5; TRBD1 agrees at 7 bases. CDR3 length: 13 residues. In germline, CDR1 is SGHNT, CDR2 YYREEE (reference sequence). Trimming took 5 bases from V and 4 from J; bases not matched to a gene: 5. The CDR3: CASRRDSSETQYF. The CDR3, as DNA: TGTGCCAGCAGACGGGACAGTTCAGAGACCCAGTACTTC.

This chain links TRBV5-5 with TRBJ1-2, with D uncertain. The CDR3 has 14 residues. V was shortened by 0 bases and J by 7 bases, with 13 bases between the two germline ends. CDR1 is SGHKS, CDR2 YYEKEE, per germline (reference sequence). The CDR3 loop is CASSLATDPPGYTF. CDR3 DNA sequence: TGTGCCAGCAGCTTGGCTACGGATCCCCCTGGCTACACCTTC.

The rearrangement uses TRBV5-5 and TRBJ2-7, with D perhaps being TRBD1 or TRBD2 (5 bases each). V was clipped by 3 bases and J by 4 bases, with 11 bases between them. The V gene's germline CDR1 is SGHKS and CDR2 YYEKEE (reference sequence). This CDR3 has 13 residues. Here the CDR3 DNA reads TGTGCCAGCAGCTGGGCCGAGGGGTACGAGCAGTACTTC. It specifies CASSWAEGYEQYF.